The subject of this entry is one T cell receptor beta chain. This CDR3 region has 17 residues. Germline loops: CDR1 WNHNN, CDR2 SYGVQD (reference sequence). Trimming pared 0 bases from V and 0 bases from J, leaving 13 bases between. The source of the sample is a study of blood T cell repertoires in COVID-19. Study at large: From T cells, B-cell-depleted T cells, or PBMCs came the material, which was cDNA or gDNA.

In the source study's methods: Estimation of nucleated cell counts was performed using reference gene primer amplification. Clones were sequenced by immunoSEQ multiplex PCR, and TCRdb holds only the in-frame ones, with some missing. Clone size and V and J calls were adopted from that table, with D and trimming inferred from the DNA. The table lists 120,000 or so clones, 75% to 80% of them singletons, with approximately 16% in the top ten. The rearrangement links TRBV10-1 to TRBJ2-3, with D possibly matching TRBD2 (6 bases). The material sequenced was peripheral blood. The sequence came from a woman of 80 years or more with active or convalescent COVID-19. CDR3 amino acids: CASSESGSSASTDTQYF. For the CDR3, the DNA is TGCGCCAGCAGTGAGTCCGGGTCTAGCGCCAGCACAGATACGCAGTATTTT.